This T cell receptor (beta chain) came from a study of blood T cell repertoires in COVID-19. As processed by the authors: Counts of nucleated cells, estimated from reference gene primer amplification, were obtained. Assay: immunoSEQ multiplex PCR; the TCRdb copy retains only in-frame clones and omits some. Clonal size and the V and J genes are those of that table, whereas D and trimming came from the DNA. The sample holds roughly 190,000 clones, around 84% seen once. Sequenced: peripheral blood. The receptor was derived from a man aged 30 to 39 with active or convalescent COVID-19.

This CDR3 reads CASSRQGVGYGYTF. The CDR3 nucleotides read TGTGCCAGCAGTCGACAGGGGGTTGGATATGGCTACACCTTC. This chain connects TRBV7-8 to TRBJ1-2; 9 bases agree with TRBD1. With V trimmed by 6 bases and J by 5 bases, 7 bases remained unmatched. The CDR3 extends over 14 amino acids. CDR1 and CDR2 from the germline V gene are SGHVS and FQNEAQ.